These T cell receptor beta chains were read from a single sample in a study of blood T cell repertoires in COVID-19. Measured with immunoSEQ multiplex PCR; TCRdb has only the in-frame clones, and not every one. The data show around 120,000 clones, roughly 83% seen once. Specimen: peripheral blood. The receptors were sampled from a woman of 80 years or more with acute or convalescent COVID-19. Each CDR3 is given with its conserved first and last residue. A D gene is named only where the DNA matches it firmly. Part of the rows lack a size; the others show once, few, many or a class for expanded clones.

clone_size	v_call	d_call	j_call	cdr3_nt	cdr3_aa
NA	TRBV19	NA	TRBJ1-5	TGTGCCAGTAGTATTCGACGGCAGGATCAGCCCCAGCATTTT	CASSIRRQDQPQHF
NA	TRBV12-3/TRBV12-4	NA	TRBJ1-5	TGTGCCAGCAGTAGGACAGGCAATCAGCCCCAGCATTTT	CASSRTGNQPQHF
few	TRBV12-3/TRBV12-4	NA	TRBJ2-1	TGTGCCAGCAGTTTCAGGGGGGTGCAGTTCTTC	CASSFRGVQFF
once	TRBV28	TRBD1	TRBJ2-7	TGTGCCAGCAGTTCGACAGGGGGCGGCTACGAGCAGTACTTC	CASSSTGGGYEQYF
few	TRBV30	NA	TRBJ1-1	TGTGCCTGGAGTGTATACAGCGGGGATGCTTTCTTT	CAWSVYSGDAFF
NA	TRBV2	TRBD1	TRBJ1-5	TGTGCCAGCAGGGAAACAGGGGGGCATCAGCCCCAGCATTTT	CASRETGGHQPQHF
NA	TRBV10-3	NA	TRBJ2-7	TGTGCCCCCAACAGTTGGGCCAACTACGAGCAGTACTTC	CAPNSWANYEQYF
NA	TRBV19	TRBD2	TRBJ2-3	TGTGCCAGTAGTTCCCGCCGCCAGCGGGGGAGCACAGATACGCAGTATTTT	CASSSRRQRGSTDTQYF
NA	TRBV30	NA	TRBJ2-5	TGTGCCTGGAGTTCCGGGACAACCCAAGAGACCCAGTACTTC	CAWSSGTTQETQYF
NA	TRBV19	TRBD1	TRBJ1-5	TGTGCCAGTAGTCCCACCCCCGGGACAGGGGGATGGCCCCAGCATTTT	CASSPTPGTGGWPQHF
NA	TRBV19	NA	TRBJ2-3	TGTGCCAGTAGTATTATGGCACAGAGCACAGATACGCAGTATTTT	CASSIMAQSTDTQYF
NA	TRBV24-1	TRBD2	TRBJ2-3	TGTGCCACCAGTGATTTGAGGGCTAGCGGGTCAGATACGCAGTATTTT	CATSDLRASGSDTQYF
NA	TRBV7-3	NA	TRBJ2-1	TGTGCCAGCAGCTTAACGTCAGGGCGGGAATCAGGAAATGAGCAGTTCTTC	CASSLTSGRESGNEQFF
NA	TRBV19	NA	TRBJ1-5	TGTGCCAGTAGTACGCAGACTGTGGTTGGCAATCAGCCCCAGCATTTT	CASSTQTVVGNQPQHF
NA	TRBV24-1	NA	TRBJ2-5	TGTGCCACCAGTGCGAACGGTCAAGAGACCCAGTACTTC	CATSANGQETQYF
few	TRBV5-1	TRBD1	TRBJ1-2	TGCGCCAGCAGCTCCGGACAGGGAGGTGACTATGGCTACACCTTC	CASSSGQGGDYGYTF
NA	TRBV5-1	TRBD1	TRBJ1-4	TGCGCCAGCAGCTACATCCCGGGACAGGATGAAAAACTGTTTTTT	CASSYIPGQDEKLFF
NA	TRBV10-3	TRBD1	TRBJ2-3	TGTGCCATCAGAGCCGGGACAGGGTTCACAGATACGCAGTATTTT	CAIRAGTGFTDTQYF
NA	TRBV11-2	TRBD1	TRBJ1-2	TGTGCCAGCAGCTTACTCTTGACAGGGAGGAACTATGGCTACACCTTC	CASSLLLTGRNYGYTF
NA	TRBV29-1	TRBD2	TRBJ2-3	TGCAGCGTTGGAGCTAGCGGGGGTGTAGATACGCAGTATTTT	CSVGASGGVDTQYF
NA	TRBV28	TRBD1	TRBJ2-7	TGTGCCAGCAGTTTATCGGACAGGAGCTCCTACGAGCAGTACTTC	CASSLSDRSSYEQYF
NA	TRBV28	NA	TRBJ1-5	TGTGCCAGCAGTTCCCTCCAGGGGACGGGCCAGCCCCAGCATTTT	CASSSLQGTGQPQHF
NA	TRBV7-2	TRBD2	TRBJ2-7	TGTGCCAGCAGCTTAGCGCTGCGGGGGGTAGCCTACGAGCAGTACTTC	CASSLALRGVAYEQYF
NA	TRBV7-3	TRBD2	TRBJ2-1	TGTGCCAGCAGCTTAAATCGCGGGAGGGACAATGAGCAGTTCTTC	CASSLNRGRDNEQFF
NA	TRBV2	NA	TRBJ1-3	TGTGCCAGCAGTGAAGCGAGTTTCGTCTCTGGAAACACCATATATTTT	CASSEASFVSGNTIYF
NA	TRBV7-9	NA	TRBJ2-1	TGTGCCAGCAGCTTAGAGGCAGGCCTCGCGTTCTTC	CASSLEAGLAFF
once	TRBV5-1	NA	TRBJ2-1	TGCGCCAGCAGCCCGGAGGCAGGCTCCTACAATGAGCAGTTCTTC	CASSPEAGSYNEQFF
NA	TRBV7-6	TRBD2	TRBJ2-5	TGTGCCAGCTCCGAAACCTCGGGACTAGCGTTAGAGACCCAGTACTTC	CASSETSGLALETQYF
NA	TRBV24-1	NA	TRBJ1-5	TGTGCCACCAGTGATCCGGGTGGCAATCAGCCCCAGCATTTT	CATSDPGGNQPQHF